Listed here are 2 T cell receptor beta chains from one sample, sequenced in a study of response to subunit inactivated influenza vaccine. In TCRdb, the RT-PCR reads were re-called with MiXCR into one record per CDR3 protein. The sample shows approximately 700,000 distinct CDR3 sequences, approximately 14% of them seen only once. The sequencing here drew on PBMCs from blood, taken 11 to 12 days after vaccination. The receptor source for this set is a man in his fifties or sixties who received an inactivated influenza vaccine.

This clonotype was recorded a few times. CDR3 nucleotides: TGCAGTGCCAAGGACAGGGCGGGCTATGGCTACACCTTC. Its protein is CSAKDRAGYGYTF. This chain connects TRBV20-1 to TRBJ1-2, with TRBD1 matching 8 bases. Germline trimming cut 6 bases from V and 4 bases from J; bases unmatched to any gene: 7. Germline CDR1 and CDR2: DFQATT and SNEGSKA (reference sequence). This CDR3 has 13 residues.

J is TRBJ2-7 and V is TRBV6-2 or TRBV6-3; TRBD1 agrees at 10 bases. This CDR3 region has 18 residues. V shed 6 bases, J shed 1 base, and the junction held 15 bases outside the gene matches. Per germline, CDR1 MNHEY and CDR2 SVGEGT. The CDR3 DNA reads TGTGCCAGCAGCCTAGACAGGGGGCGGTCTATCTGGTCCTACGAGCAGTACTTC. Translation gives CASSLDRGRSIWSYEQYF.